This TCR beta chain is drawn from a study of long-term antiretroviral therapy in people with HIV. Details on this clone: What it recognizes is unknown.

Germline V CDR1 and CDR2: SGHRS, YFSETQ. Trimming cost V 4 bases and J 11 bases, with 21 bases left between them. This CDR3 region has 14 residues. Study-level findings and limits: Gathering of blood took place between about 2003 and 2017, possibly under older ART regimens. ART preceded a rise in diversity that nonetheless stayed lower than in transplant donor controls. Pre-ART expanded TRB clones stayed dominant throughout, though often decreasing after ART. Repertoires from HIV showed CDR3 length ranges narrower than those of controls.

Survey-level immunoSEQ v3.0 assays were run. Profiling relied on immunoSEQ multiplex PCR, and the TCRdb table lists in-frame clones only, not all of them. Counted here are 32,000 or so clones, around 90% occurring once; the ten biggest clones make up approximately 8%. The rearrangement joins TRBV5-1 to TRBJ1-1; D possibly corresponds to TRBD1 (6 bases). The receptor was derived from a man over 45 with HIV. Sequenced here: unsorted PBMCs, sampled 3.2 years before starting antiretroviral therapy. CDR3 loop: CASSPAGGAVGAFF. The DNA for the CDR3 is TGCGCCAGCAGCCCGGCGGGGGGCGCGGTCGGGGCTTTCTTT.